This T cell receptor beta chain was captured in a study of blood T cell repertoires in COVID-19. This CDR3 comprises 13 residues. Germline V gene sequence: CDR1 SGHNT, CDR2 YYREEE (reference sequence). V lost 4 bases and J 7 bases, leaving 11 bases between the germline ends. In the study's own analysis: Researchers report that nucleated cell counts were estimated from reference gene primer amplification. TCRdb keeps only in-frame clones here, not all; method: immunoSEQ multiplex PCR. V, J and clone size are those of that table, while D and trimming were read from the DNA. The sample carries 150,000 to 190,000 clones, around 84% recorded once.

The receptor comes from a man aged 50 or older who had recovered from COVID-19. This sequence joins TRBV5-4 and TRBJ1-4; unclear D gene. The source material was PBMCs or T cells enriched from blood (not recorded which). CDR3 bases: TGTGCCAGCAGCGCACAGAAGAGTGAAAAACTGTTTTTT. This encodes CASSAQKSEKLFF.